This TCR beta chain was recovered during a study of T cell changes during pregnancy in multiple sclerosis (dated by TCRdb to 2018 to 2020). The study in broad terms: The study looked at changes in the T cell repertoire across pregnancy in women with multiple sclerosis.

With respect to this clone: Its antigen remains undetermined. Per-base quality was not reported, and no clone a single base away is much larger than it.

CDR1 is given as MDHEN and CDR2 as SYDVKM, both from the germline V gene. V is pruned by 9 bases and J by 3 bases, leaving 12 bases of the junction without a gene match. There are 15 amino acids in the CDR3, from cysteine to phenylalanine inclusive. Only CDR3 DNA remains: 45 bases, in frame from the first base. Library construction relied on the immunoSEQ multiplex PCR assay. Imported from immuneACCESS, the table was reduced by TCRdb to in-frame sequences with V and J called. These copies leave out some clones; in studies compared against another copy, an unresolved V gene accounts for under half, and the cause of the remainder is not known. Recorded for this sample are tens of thousands of clones; 85% to 95% of them occurred a single time. 2.8% of the sample belongs to the ten largest clones.

This TCR derives from a female donor in good health, enrolled as a control in a pregnancy study. Recombination connected TRBV28 to TRBJ1-2, with 8 junctional bases fitting TRBD1. Here the sequenced sample was peripheral blood, taken in the third trimester of pregnancy. The DNA sequence is given as TGTGCCAGTTTAGGCTTGGACAGGGTGGACTATGGCTACACCTTC. It codes for CASLGLDRVDYGYTF.